This entry lists 10 T cell receptor beta chains sequenced from one sample in a study of blood T cell repertoires in COVID-19. Sequencing was performed with immunoSEQ multiplex PCR; in TCRdb, only in-frame clones are kept and a portion is missing. The sample carries some 360,000 clones, 85% to 90% recorded once. Sequences were obtained from PBMCs or T cells enriched from blood (not recorded which). The source is a woman aged 25 to 45 who had been exposed to COVID-19.

This clone has only a few counts. The chain employs TRBV2 and TRBJ1-2; no clear D. CDR1 is SNHLY, CDR2 FYNNEI, per germline. V lost 8 bases and J lost 10, with 17 bases in between. The CDR3 runs 12 residues. CDR3 region: CASQTDYTYYTF. The CDR3 coding sequence is TGTGCCAGCCAGACGGACTACACGTACTACACCTTC.

The chain uses TRBV11-2 and TRBJ2-1; tentatively, D is TRBD2 (6 bases). Germline V CDR1 and CDR2: SGHAT, FQNNGV. CDR3 length equals 13 residues. V lost 3 bases to trimming and J lost 12 bases, with 15 bases between them. CDR3 loop: CASSLAAGFGQFF. CDR3 DNA: TGTGCCAGCAGCTTGGCTGCGGGATTTGGGCAGTTCTTC.

This chain joins TRBV18 and TRBJ2-4; 8 nucleotides match TRBD1. From germline, CDR1 is KGHSH and CDR2 LQKENI. CDR3 length: 13 amino acids. V shed 3 bases and J 5 bases; nucleotides not matched to a gene: 0. CDR3 protein: CASSPGQENIQYF. DNA of the CDR3: TGTGCCAGCTCACCGGGACAGGAAAACATTCAGTACTTC.

The J gene is TRBJ2-7, the V gene TRBV7-8, with 15 bases identical to TRBD2. The CDR3 is made up of 15 amino acids. The J segment lost 4 bases and the V segment lost 5 bases, leaving 3 bases of the junction unmatched. Germline CDR1 SGHVS, CDR2 FQNEAQ. DNA of the CDR3: TGTGCCAGCAGCCAGGGGACTAGCGGGAGGTACGAGCAGTACTTC. Translation gives CASSQGTSGRYEQYF.

The rearrangement joins TRBV3-1 (or the pseudogene TRBV3-2) to TRBJ2-5; 8 nucleotides agree with TRBD2. Germline V gives CDR1 LGHDT, CDR2 YNNKEL (reference sequence). Trimming removed 1 base from V and 5 bases from J; junction bases left unmatched: 9. The CDR3 length is 16 residues. CDR3 coding DNA: TGTGCCAGCAGCCAAGGATCAGCGGGAGTGGGGGAGACCCAGTACTTC. This gives the protein CASSQGSAGVGETQYF.

V is TRBV5-5 and J is TRBJ2-1; a weak D match, TRBD2 (6 bases). CDR1 is SGHKS, CDR2 YYEKEE, per germline (reference sequence). The V gene lost 1 base and the J gene lost 6 bases, with 11 bases spanning the gap. The CDR3 consists of 14 residues. This CDR3 is CASSLWDGGNEQFF. CDR3 in DNA: TGTGCCAGCAGCTTGTGGGACGGGGGCAATGAGCAGTTCTTC. Full variable domain (outside the CDR3, taken from reference TRBV5-5 and TRBJ2-1): DAGVTQSPTHLIKTRGQQVTLRCSPISGHKSVSWYQQVLGQGPQFIFQYYEKEERGRGNFPDRFSARQFPNYSSELNVNALLLGDSALYLCASSLWDGGNEQFFGPGTRLTVL.

The V and J genes are TRBV2 and TRBJ2-3; 10 nucleotides match TRBD2. The CDR3 has 16 residues. V lost 9 bases and J lost 4; bases outside the gene matches: 13. Looked up from germline, CDR1 is SNHLY and CDR2 is FYNNEI. The DNA for the CDR3 is TGTGCCAGATCAGGGCCCCTAGCGGGAGCGGCAGATACGCAGTATTTT. Translation: CARSGPLAGAADTQYF.

The chain carries TRBV4-1 and TRBJ2-3; no reliable D call. The length of the CDR3 is 13 residues. Germline CDR1 is MGHRA and CDR2 is YSYEKL. The germline V and J ends were trimmed by 0 bases and 4 bases, with 5 bases remaining between them. The CDR3 protein is CASSQDSSDTQYF. CDR3 coding DNA: TGCGCCAGCAGCCAAGACAGTTCAGATACGCAGTATTTT.

This clone is a singleton in its sample. This chain uses TRBV6-5 with TRBJ1-3, with 7 bases lining up with TRBD1. Germline CDR1 and CDR2: MNHEY and SVGAGI. The V gene end was trimmed by 6 bases and the J gene end by 0 bases; junction bases not matched to a gene: 5. The CDR3 is 15 amino acids. The CDR3 sequence is CASSRDRDSGNTIYF. The CDR3 DNA reads TGTGCCAGCAGCCGTGACAGGGACTCTGGAAACACCATATATTTT.

The chain uses TRBV10-1 and TRBJ2-1; weak D call: TRBD1 (5 bases). V lost 6 bases to trimming and J lost 2 bases, with 14 bases between them. The germline V gene has CDR1 WNHNN and CDR2 SYGVQD (reference sequence). The CDR3 loop spans 15 amino acids. CDR3 bases: TGCGCCAGCAGCAAAGACAGTCCGGCCTACAATGAGCAGTTCTTC. Translating it yields CASSKDSPAYNEQFF.